This T cell receptor beta chain originates from a study of CD8+ T cells in alopecia areata (dated by TCRdb to 2017 to 2018). Concerning the study at large: Treated patients were enrolled in an open-label pilot trial of oral tofacitinib, 5 to 10 mg twice daily, for moderate-to-severe alopecia areata. immunoSEQ multiplex PCR using 35 Vbeta forward primers and 13 Jbeta reverse primers was used to amplify TCRbeta CDR3 regions. Patients stayed on tofacitinib for 6 to 18 months and then had 6 months of follow-up off drug so that delayed response and recurrence could be assessed. RNA was extracted with the PAXgene miRNA kit for fixed scalp, the miRNeasy kit for PBMCs, and the RNeasy kit for mouse skin. Scalp clonality was compared across normal scalp (n=4), patchy alopecia areata scalp (n=8), and alopecia totalis/universalis scalp (n=8). Human TCRbeta sequencing covered scalp tissue and sorted CD4+ and CD8+ peripheral blood T cells from patchy and totalis/universalis alopecia areata patients and healthy controls. To study T cell clonal expansion in alopecia areata, the researchers applied high-throughput TCRbeta sequencing to both the C3H/HeJ mouse model and human patients. Tofacitinib-treated patients had biopsies at baseline and at 4 and 24 weeks of treatment, with a later scalp biopsy in several patients.

The protocol used for the library was the immunoSEQ multiplex PCR assay. For TCR sequencing, RNA was extracted from every sample and reverse transcribed into cDNA to serve as template. SuperScript III was used for first-strand cDNA synthesis, primed with a 2:1 mix of oligo-dT and random hexamers. A synthetic immune receptor repertoire was used to assess amplification bias, and residual bias was removed computationally. The published analysis was carried out like this. Raw reads were preprocessed for error removal, and CDR3 was defined according to IMGT conventions as running from the conserved cysteine to phenylalanine. Clonality was computed by normalizing Shannon entropy by log2 of the number of productive unique TCRs and subtracting the result from 1. Whether each scalp clone was CD4 or CD8 was inferred by checking scalp TCRbeta sequences against the CD4 and CD8 repertoires from sorted blood. In TCRdb, the immuneACCESS table is reduced to in-frame sequences with V and J assigned. These tables do not hold every clone; where another copy was compared, an unresolved V gene accounts for under half, and the others remain unexplained. The V and J calls and the clone size are those of that table, but D and trimming were determined from the DNA. A total of about 140,000 clones appear in this sample, roughly half of them only once. The ten largest clones add up to approximately 0.99% of the sample.

With respect to this clone: Its antigen is not yet known. Within one base of it there is no much larger clone, and no base qualities were kept.

Results the study describes overall, beyond this receptor: Resident alphabeta T cells in normal human skin are also sequenced, complicating scalp TCR repertoire analysis, unlike mouse skin dominated by gammadelta T cells. Higher clonality and more expanded CD8+ clones were observed in lesional scalp than in normal scalp, particularly in alopecia totalis/universalis, a finding suggestive of antigenic drive. Compared with mice, TCR sequences shared between patients were less clear, possibly partly because of HLA diversity across the patient population.

This specimen's time point label, interpreted: baseline before oral tofacitinib. From alopecia areata patients, peripheral blood was collected along with lesional scalp punch biopsies. PBMCs were isolated by density centrifugation and stained for CD3, CD4 and CD8, after which CD4+ and CD8+ T cells were sorted on a FACSAria. CDR1 and CDR2 are drawn from the germline V gene: SNHLY, FYNNEI. Trimming removed 4 bases from V and 6 bases from J, leaving 12 bases between the germline ends. The CDR3 starts with the cysteine, ends with the phenylalanine, and has 14 residues. Only CDR3 DNA is held: 42 bases, read in frame from base 1.

The starting material was CD4+ T cells sorted from blood, obtained at week 0. The TCR comes from a human donor with alopecia areata. The rearrangement combines TRBV2 with TRBJ2-2; confidence is insufficient to name the D gene. The bases read TGTGCCAGCAGTGTTTTACAGCTCCCCGGGGAGCTGTTTTTT. Its protein product is CASSVLQLPGELFF.